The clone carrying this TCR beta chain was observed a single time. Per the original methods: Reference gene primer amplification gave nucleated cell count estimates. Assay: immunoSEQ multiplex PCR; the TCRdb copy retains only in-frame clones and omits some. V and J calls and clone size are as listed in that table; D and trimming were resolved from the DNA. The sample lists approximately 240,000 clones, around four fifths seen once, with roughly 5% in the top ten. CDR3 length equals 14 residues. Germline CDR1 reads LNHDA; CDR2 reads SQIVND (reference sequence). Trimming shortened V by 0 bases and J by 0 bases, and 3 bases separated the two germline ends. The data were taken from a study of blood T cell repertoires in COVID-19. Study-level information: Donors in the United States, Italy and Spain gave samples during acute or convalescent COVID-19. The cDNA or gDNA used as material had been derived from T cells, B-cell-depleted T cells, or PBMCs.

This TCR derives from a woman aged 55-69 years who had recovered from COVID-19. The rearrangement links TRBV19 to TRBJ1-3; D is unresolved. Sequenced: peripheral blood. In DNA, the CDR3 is TGTGCCAGTAGTATAGACCACTCTGGAAACACCATATATTTT. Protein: CASSIDHSGNTIYF.